These T cell receptor beta chains were read from a single sample in a study of cytomegalovirus exposure and HLA in healthy donors. Repertoires were generated with immunoSEQ multiplex PCR, while TCRdb's copy carries only in-frame clones and drops some. The sample has 97,000 or so clones, roughly 80% seen once. The sequenced sample consisted of PBMCs. The receptors shown here come from a man aged 35 to 55 in good health and CMV-seronegative. The CDR3 runs from the conserved cysteine through the conserved F or W. The D gene is left open where the match is weak. The size of a clone is reported for some rows only, either as once, few or many, or as a class for expanded clones.

v_gene: TRBV5-6; abundance: few; d_gene: -; j_gene: TRBJ1-4; CDR3aa: CASSLGDSNEKLFF; CDR3nt: TGTGCCAGCAGCTTAGGGGACTCTAATGAAAAACTGTTTTTT
v_gene: TRBV11-3; abundance: few; d_gene: TRBD2; j_gene: TRBJ2-1; CDR3aa: CASSKGLAGDLNEQFF; CDR3nt: TGTGCCAGCAGCAAGGGACTAGCGGGGGACTTGAATGAGCAGTTCTTC
v_gene: TRBV20-1; abundance: -; d_gene: -; j_gene: TRBJ2-7; CDR3aa: CSARGGYEQYF; CDR3nt: TGCAGTGCTAGGGGGGGATACGAGCAGTACTTC
v_gene: TRBV5-8; abundance: once; d_gene: -; j_gene: TRBJ2-1; CDR3aa: CASTQEGLGSYNEQFF; CDR3nt: TGTGCCAGCACCCAGGAGGGGCTAGGGTCCTACAATGAGCAGTTCTTC
v_gene: TRBV7-6; abundance: -; d_gene: TRBD2; j_gene: TRBJ2-2; CDR3aa: CASSPYSGTSGTGELFF; CDR3nt: TGTGCCAGCAGCCCGTACTCCGGGACTAGTGGAACCGGGGAGCTGTTTTTT
v_gene: TRBV7-9; abundance: -; d_gene: TRBD1; j_gene: TRBJ1-6; CDR3aa: CASSLQGERSPLHF; CDR3nt: TGTGCCAGCAGCTTACAGGGGGAAAGGTCACCCCTCCACTTT
v_gene: TRBV9; abundance: -; d_gene: TRBD1; j_gene: TRBJ2-7; CDR3aa: CASSVEGATYGEQYF; CDR3nt: TGTGCCAGCAGCGTAGAGGGGGCCACGTACGGTGAGCAGTACTTC
v_gene: TRBV10-3; abundance: -; d_gene: -; j_gene: TRBJ2-6; CDR3aa: CAIRTGSPTSGANVLTF; CDR3nt: TGTGCCATCAGGACAGGTTCCCCCACTTCTGGGGCCAACGTCCTGACTTTC
v_gene: TRBV7-2; abundance: -; d_gene: -; j_gene: TRBJ2-3; CDR3aa: CASSQGRGAEYF; CDR3nt: TGTGCCAGCAGCCAGGGGAGGGGGGCGGAGTATTTT
v_gene: TRBV7-2; abundance: -; d_gene: -; j_gene: TRBJ1-1; CDR3aa: CASSLLVGGRSTEAFF; CDR3nt: TGTGCCAGCAGCTTATTAGTCGGGGGGCGAAGCACTGAAGCTTTCTTT
v_gene: TRBV23-1; abundance: -; d_gene: TRBD1; j_gene: TRBJ1-5; CDR3aa: CASSQTGGWQPQHF; CDR3nt: TGCGCCAGCAGTCAGACAGGGGGCTGGCAGCCCCAGCATTTT
v_gene: TRBV2; abundance: -; d_gene: -; j_gene: TRBJ1-6; CDR3aa: CASTGTWKSPLHF; CDR3nt: TGTGCCAGCACTGGGACATGGAAATCACCCCTCCACTTT
v_gene: TRBV18; abundance: -; d_gene: -; j_gene: TRBJ2-1; CDR3aa: CASSRGGDLGNEQFF; CDR3nt: TGTGCCAGCTCACGGGGCGGCGACTTGGGGAATGAGCAGTTCTTC
v_gene: TRBV2; abundance: -; d_gene: TRBD1; j_gene: TRBJ1-2; CDR3aa: CASRPGQDTLYGYTF; CDR3nt: TGTGCCAGCAGACCGGGACAGGATACTCTCTATGGCTACACCTTC
v_gene: TRBV29-1; abundance: once; d_gene: -; j_gene: TRBJ2-1; CDR3aa: CSDRGPCGQFF; CDR3nt: TGCAGCGATCGAGGGCCTTGTGGGCAGTTCTTC
v_gene: TRBV15; abundance: few; d_gene: TRBD1; j_gene: TRBJ2-7; CDR3aa: CATSRGARTGSYEQYF; CDR3nt: TGTGCCACCAGCAGAGGGGCGCGGACAGGGTCCTACGAGCAGTACTTC
v_gene: TRBV5-1; abundance: few; d_gene: TRBD2; j_gene: TRBJ2-5; CDR3aa: CASSWTSGGAWETQYF; CDR3nt: TGCGCCAGCAGCTGGACTAGCGGGGGCGCGTGGGAGACCCAGTACTTC